This section outlines one TCR beta chain sequence together with its context. The antigen remains unidentified. This sample stems from a study of read filtering for tumor transcriptome and immune sequencing. Study overall: Patients were 17 to 20 male and about 15 female, mean age 65.9 years, range roughly 47 to 85. R-ISS stage counts were eight or nine for I, approximately 16 for II, roughly seven for III.

The library was built from about 400 ng RNA with molecular barcoded adaptors for alpha/delta and beta/gamma chains. TCRdb passed the reads through MiXCR, listing each CDR3 protein once. Counted here are tens of thousands of distinct CDR3 sequences, less than 20% occurring once; the ten biggest clones make up 37%. With V trimmed by 2 bases and J by 7 bases, 3 bases remained unmatched. The CDR3 length is 15 residues. Germline V gene sequence: CDR1 KGHSH, CDR2 LQKENI. Points from the study as a whole: RNA-seq captured clonotypes less deeply and reliably than IR-seq. Correlation between methods rose after single-read clonotypes were removed.

The source is a donor aged 40 or over with multiple myeloma. Sequencing used a population of CD138-negative cells sorted from bone marrow. The chain links TRBV18 to TRBJ2-1; 12 bases line up with TRBD2. CDR3 protein: CASSPTTSGSNEQFF. For the CDR3, the DNA is TGTGCCAGCTCACCAACGACTAGCGGGAGTAATGAGCAGTTCTTC.